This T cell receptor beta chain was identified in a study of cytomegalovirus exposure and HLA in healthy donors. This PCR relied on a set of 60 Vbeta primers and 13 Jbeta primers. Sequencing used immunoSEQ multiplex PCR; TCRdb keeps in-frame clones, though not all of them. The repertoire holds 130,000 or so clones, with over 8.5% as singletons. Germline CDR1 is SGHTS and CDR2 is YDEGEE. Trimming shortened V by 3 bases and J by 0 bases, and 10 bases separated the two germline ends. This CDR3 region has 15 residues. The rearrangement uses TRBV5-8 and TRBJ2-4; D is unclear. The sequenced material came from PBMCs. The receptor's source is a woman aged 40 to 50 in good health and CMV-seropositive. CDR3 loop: CASSYPGIAKNIQYF. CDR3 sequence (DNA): TGTGCCAGCAGCTACCCAGGAATAGCCAAAAACATTCAGTACTTC.